The TCR beta chain under discussion was sequenced for a study of blood T cell repertoires in COVID-19. The wider study: Some COVID-19 samples were acute and others convalescent; all came from the United States, Italy and Spain. T cells, B-cell-depleted T cells, or PBMCs provided the cDNA or gDNA that served as material.

Repertoires were generated with immunoSEQ multiplex PCR, while TCRdb's copy carries only in-frame clones and drops some. The sample has roughly 180,000 clones, 86% seen once; the top ten hold 0.99%. Germline loops: CDR1 GTSNPN, CDR2 SVGIG (reference sequence). CDR3 length equals 17 residues. Trimming took 1 base from V and 6 from J; bases not matched to a gene: 14. The sample taken for sequencing was peripheral blood. The gene calls are TRBV30 and TRBJ2-3; 9 bases agree with TRBD1. This clonotype was sampled from a man aged 18 to 30 with acute or convalescent COVID-19. The CDR3 DNA reads as TGTGCCTGGAGTGCCGACCCCGGGACAGGGCATACCGATACGCAGTATTTT. Translation: CAWSADPGTGHTDTQYF.